The clone carrying this T cell receptor beta chain is classed as medium-sized. Its antigen is unknown. Data came from immunoSEQ multiplex PCR; TCRdb stores just in-frame clones and leaves some out. Of some 1,800 clones detected, roughly 25% appear once; the ten largest clones hold approximately 23%. This sample is part of a study of T cells in localized non-small cell lung cancer. Study-wide results and caveats: Increased T cell density in blood showed an association with longer overall survival.

This CDR3 region has 14 residues. The ends were cut back, 6 bases at V and 7 bases at J, with 15 bases in the middle. Per germline, CDR1 MNHGY and CDR2 SAAAGT. The chain is built from TRBV6-8 and TRBJ1-4, with D maybe TRBD1 (5 bases). The sequence was obtained from a female donor over 55 with stage I lung adenocarcinoma. The starting material was normal lung tissue next to the tumor, obtained before any cancer treatment. The CDR3 DNA is TGTGCCAGCAGCCGAGTTGCCGGGGGTGAAAAACTGTTTTTT. The encoded protein is CASSRVAGGEKLFF.